Listed here are 20 T cell receptor beta chains from one sample, sequenced in a study of blood T cell repertoires in COVID-19. The repertoire was sequenced with immunoSEQ multiplex PCR; TCRdb's copy has only in-frame clones and lacks some. The sample yields approximately 280,000 clones, approximately 84% seen once. Sequences were obtained from peripheral blood. These receptors originate from a human donor with COVID-19, enrolled during active disease. The donor label of this sample is uncertain.

The gene calls are TRBV5-5 and TRBJ2-3; 8 nucleotides match TRBD1. Germline V gene lookup returns CDR1 SGHKS and CDR2 YYEKEE (reference sequence). This CDR3 has 14 residues. With 4 bases clipped from V and 6 bases from J, the junction kept 7 bases outside the gene matches. CDR3 bases: TGTGCCAGCAGCGGTAGCAGGGGGCTCGATACGCAGTATTTT. This gives the protein CASSGSRGLDTQYF.

V and J are TRBV9 and TRBJ2-2; D might be TRBD2 (5 bases). Germline V lookup: CDR1 SGDLS, CDR2 YYNGEE. V was pared by 0 bases and J by 4 bases, with 13 bases between. CDR3 size: 16 residues. The CDR3 DNA sequence: TGTGCCAGCAGCGTAGCTCCAGCGGAGCTCACCGGGGAGCTGTTTTTT. The encoded protein is CASSVAPAELTGELFF.

This rearrangement joins TRBV15 to TRBJ2-7; TRBD1 aligns across 7 bases. The V gene end was trimmed by 1 base and the J gene end by 3 bases; junction bases not matched to a gene: 6. Germline V CDR1 and CDR2: LNHNV, YYDKDF (reference sequence). The CDR3 loop spans 15 amino acids. CDR3 DNA: TGTGCCACCAGCAGAGGTCGGGACAGATTCTACGAGCAGTACTTC. As protein: CATSRGRDRFYEQYF.

A single count supports this clone. V is TRBV7-3 and J is TRBJ2-7; 10 bases are a match to TRBD1. The CDR3 loop spans 13 amino acids. Trimming took 10 bases from V and 3 from J; bases not matched to a gene: 6. Germline V CDR1 and CDR2: SGHTA, FQGTGA. The CDR3 DNA sequence: TGTGCCACCTCACGGGACAGGGGCTACGAGCAGTACTTC. Its translation: CATSRDRGYEQYF. The variable domain in full, completed from reference TRBV7-3 and TRBJ2-7, reads GAGVSQTPSNKVTEKGKYVELRCDPISGHTALYWYRQSLGQGPEFLIYFQGTGAADDSGLPNDRFFAVRPEGSVSTLKIQRTERGDSAVYLCATSRDRGYEQYFGPGTRLTVT.

In its sample, this clone was seen once. The V call is TRBV6-1, the J call TRBJ1-2; TRBD1 agrees at 10 bases. The V segment lost 0 bases and the J segment 6 bases; nucleotides outside the gene matches: 4. CDR1 is MNHNS and CDR2 is SASEGT in the germline V gene. This CDR3 comprises 15 residues. The CDR3 bases are TGTGCCAGCAGTGAAGCTGCGGGACAGGGGAATGGCTACACCTTC. This translates into CASSEAAGQGNGYTF.

This chain joins TRBV7-2 and TRBJ1-1, with 8 bases matching TRBD1. J gave up 4 bases and V 5 bases, and 3 bases lay outside the gene matches. The CDR3 loop spans 13 amino acids. Germline loops: CDR1 SGHTA, CDR2 FQGNSA. CDR3 amino acids: CASSRQGRTEAFF. The CDR3 nucleotides read TGTGCCAGCAGCCGACAGGGGCGCACTGAAGCTTTCTTT.

J is TRBJ1-6 and V is TRBV30; 10 bases line up with TRBD1. This CDR3 has 14 amino acids. Per germline, CDR1 GTSNPN and CDR2 SVGIG (reference sequence). J lost 7 bases, V lost 5 bases, and 5 bases had no gene match. The CDR3 DNA follows: TGTGCCTGGGGCTGGGACAGGGGAAATTCACCCCTCCACTTT. Translated, it gives CAWGWDRGNSPLHF.

V is TRBV19 and J is TRBJ1-2, with D tentatively TRBD1 (5 bases). Trimming took 3 bases from V and 0 from J, leaving 11 bases between them. Per the germline V gene, CDR1 is LNHDA and CDR2 is SQIVND (reference sequence). This CDR3 region has 15 residues. CDR3 nucleotide sequence: TGTGCCAGTAGTATGCAGCAGGGCGCTAACTATGGCTACACCTTC. Its protein is CASSMQQGANYGYTF.

The CDR3 here is CASSQEDRGRLAGGNEQFF. The CDR3 DNA reads TGCGCCAGCAGCCAAGAGGACAGGGGGCGGCTAGCGGGAGGCAATGAGCAGTTCTTC. The chain is built from TRBV4-3 and TRBJ2-1, with D possibly called TRBD1 or TRBD2 (11 bases each). CDR1 is LGHNA and CDR2 is YSLEER in the germline V gene. The germline V and J ends were trimmed by 0 bases and 6 bases, with 24 bases remaining between them. This CDR3 comprises 19 residues.

Comment on this clone: Within the sample, other DNA sequences also encode this same CDR3. This chain connects TRBV11-2 to TRBJ2-1, with 7 nucleotides matching TRBD2. J gave up 0 bases and V 6 bases, and 5 bases lay outside the gene matches. The germline V gene has CDR1 SGHAT and CDR2 FQNNGV. CDR3 length: 15 amino acids. The CDR3 nucleotides are TGTGCCAGCAGTCCCTCTAGCGGCTCCTACAATGAGCAGTTCTTC. It translates to CASSPSSGSYNEQFF. The variable domain in full, completed from reference TRBV11-2 and TRBJ2-1, reads EAGVAQSPRYKIIEKRQSVAFWCNPISGHATLYWYQQILGQGPKLLIQFQNNGVVDDSQLPKDRFSAERLKGVDSTLKIQPAKLEDSAVYLCASSPSSGSYNEQFFGPGTRLTVL.

V usage is TRBV2 and J usage is TRBJ2-3; the match to TRBD1 covers 9 bases. J lost 2 bases, V lost 2 bases, and 11 bases had no gene match. The CDR3 has 18 residues. Looked up from germline, CDR1 is SNHLY and CDR2 is FYNNEI. The CDR3 loop reads CASSEIPKGTGYTDTQYF. The CDR3 nucleotides are TGTGCCAGCAGTGAAATCCCAAAGGGGACAGGGTACACAGATACGCAGTATTTT.

V and J are TRBV28 and TRBJ2-5, with no clear D. V lost 5 bases to trimming and J lost 5 bases, with 9 bases between them. The germline V gene encodes CDR1 MDHEN and CDR2 SYDVKM. The CDR3 loop spans 12 amino acids. Here the CDR3 DNA reads TGTGCCAGCAGTCCAAATTTTGAGACCCAGTACTTC. Translated, it gives CASSPNFETQYF.

This chain joins TRBV4-3 and TRBJ1-1, with 7 bases matching TRBD1. There are 16 residues in the CDR3. V shed 0 bases and J 3 bases; nucleotides not matched to a gene: 7. Germline-derived CDR1 and CDR2 are LGHNA and YSLEER. The CDR3 loop reads CASSQDLRQGHTEAFF. The CDR3 coding sequence is TGCGCCAGCAGCCAAGATCTAAGACAGGGCCACACTGAAGCTTTCTTT.

V is TRBV27 and J is TRBJ2-1; 7 bases are shared with TRBD2. Germline loops: CDR1 MNHEY, CDR2 SMNVEV (reference sequence). The ends lost 5 bases at V and 3 bases at J; junction bases unmatched: 7. This CDR3 has 15 amino acids. CDR3 DNA sequence: TGTGCCAGCAGTCCTATAGCGGGCTACTACAATGAGCAGTTCTTC. As protein: CASSPIAGYYNEQFF.

V gene TRBV11-2 combines with J gene TRBJ2-5; the D gene is possibly TRBD2 (6 bases). CDR1 is SGHAT, CDR2 FQNNGV, per germline. The CDR3 contains 17 residues. Trimming stripped 6 bases from V and 5 bases from J, with 25 bases between. CDR3 nucleotides: TGTGCCAGCAGGGTGGGGGAGGCAGGGCGAATCGGGGAGACCCAGTACTTC. It translates to CASRVGEAGRIGETQYF.

This clone was detected only a few times. This chain connects TRBV28 to TRBJ1-1, with 7 bases identical to TRBD1. The V and J ends lost 3 bases and 11 bases, in that order; junction bases with no gene match: 6. The germline gives CDR1 MDHEN, CDR2 SYDVKM. CDR3 length equals 12 residues. The CDR3 bases are TGTGCCAGCAGTTTTTTACAGGGGCGGGCTTTCTTT. Translating it yields CASSFLQGRAFF.

The chain joins TRBV5-6 to TRBJ1-2; 8 nucleotides align to TRBD1. Germline V gene sequence: CDR1 SGHDT, CDR2 YYEEEE. This CDR3 region has 14 residues. Germline trimming cut 4 bases from V and 8 bases from J; bases unmatched to any gene: 10. CDR3 amino acids: CASSPGQGAGGYTF. CDR3 sequence (DNA): TGTGCCAGCAGCCCCGGACAGGGAGCGGGGGGCTACACCTTC.

This chain connects TRBV18 to TRBJ2-5, with D maybe TRBD1 (6 bases). The CDR3 consists of 13 residues. Trimming stripped 3 bases from V and 4 bases from J, with 9 bases between. CDR1 is KGHSH, CDR2 LQKENI, per germline. The CDR3 DNA reads as TGTGCCAGCTCACCTACAGGGTCAGAGACCCAGTACTTC. It is translated as CASSPTGSETQYF.

J is TRBJ1-6 and V is TRBV9; 8 bases map to TRBD1. Trimming cost V 1 base and J 6 bases; bases outside gene matches: 6. From germline, CDR1 is SGDLS and CDR2 YYNGEE. The CDR3 contains 16 residues. CDR3 nucleotides: TGTGCCAGCAGCGTATTCCCAGGGGGCCGTAATTCACCCCTCCACTTT. Translating it yields CASSVFPGGRNSPLHF.

CDR3: CASSFQGRNYGYTF. CDR3 in DNA: TGTGCCAGCAGCTTTCAGGGTCGGAACTATGGCTACACCTTC. This chain connects TRBV5-6 to TRBJ1-2, with D possibly matching TRBD1 (5 bases). The CDR3 length is 14 residues. With 2 bases removed from V and 2 bases from J, the gap between germline ends came to 10 bases. Per the germline V gene, CDR1 is SGHDT and CDR2 is YYEEEE.